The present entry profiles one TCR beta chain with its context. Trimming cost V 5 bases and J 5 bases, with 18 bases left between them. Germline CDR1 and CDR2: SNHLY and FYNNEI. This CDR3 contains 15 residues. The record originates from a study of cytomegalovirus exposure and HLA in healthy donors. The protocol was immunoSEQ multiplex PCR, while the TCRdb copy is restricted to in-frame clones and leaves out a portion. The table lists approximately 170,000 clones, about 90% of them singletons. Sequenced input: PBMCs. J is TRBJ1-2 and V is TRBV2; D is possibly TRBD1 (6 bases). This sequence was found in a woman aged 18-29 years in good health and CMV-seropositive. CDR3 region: CASSMDSQVGYGYTF. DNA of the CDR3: TGTGCCAGCAGTATGGACAGCCAGGTGGGGTATGGCTACACCTTC.